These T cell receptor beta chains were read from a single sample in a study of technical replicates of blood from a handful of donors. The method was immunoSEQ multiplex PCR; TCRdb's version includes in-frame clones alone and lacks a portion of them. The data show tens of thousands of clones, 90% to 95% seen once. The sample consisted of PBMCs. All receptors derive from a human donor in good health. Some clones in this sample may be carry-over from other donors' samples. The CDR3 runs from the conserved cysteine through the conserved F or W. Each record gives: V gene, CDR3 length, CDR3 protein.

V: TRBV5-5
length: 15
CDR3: CASSLVLAGTREQYF

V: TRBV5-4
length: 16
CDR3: CASSSFDSRSGNTIYF

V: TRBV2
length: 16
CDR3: CASSRLAGALTDTQYF

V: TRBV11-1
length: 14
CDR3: CASSLAGGPYEQYF

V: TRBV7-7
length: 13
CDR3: CASSYDRGSEQYF

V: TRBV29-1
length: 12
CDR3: CSVSQVGYGYTF

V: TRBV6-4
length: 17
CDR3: CASSEFAGGLNTGELFF

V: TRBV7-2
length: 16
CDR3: CASSSASGRYTGELFF

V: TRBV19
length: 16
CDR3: CASSIQGGRNTGELFF

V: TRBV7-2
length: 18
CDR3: CASSSQGLAGGSYNEQFF

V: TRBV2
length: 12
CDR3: CASSNGIYGYTF

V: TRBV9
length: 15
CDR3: CASSVGWQGVYEQYF

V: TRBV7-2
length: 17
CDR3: CASSLVLAAPQYHEQYF

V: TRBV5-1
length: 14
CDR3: CASSLTSGTLGQYF

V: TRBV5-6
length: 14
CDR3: CASSLDSGGTEAFF

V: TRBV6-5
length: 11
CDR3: CASRRGGEQYF

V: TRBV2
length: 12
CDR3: CASSDTGQPQHF

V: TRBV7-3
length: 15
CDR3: CASSLGAGPQETQYF

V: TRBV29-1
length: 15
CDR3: CSIISSGGARNEQFF

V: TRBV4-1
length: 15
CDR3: CASSQRGGVEDTQYF

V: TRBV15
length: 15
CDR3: CATIAGDRLNTEAFF

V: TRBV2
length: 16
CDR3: CASSESTSGSTDTQYF

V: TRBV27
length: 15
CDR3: CASSFFGGTPYEQYF

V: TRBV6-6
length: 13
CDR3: CASSYGRDLEQYF

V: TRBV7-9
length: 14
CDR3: CASTRDRVADTQYF

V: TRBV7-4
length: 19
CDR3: CASSEPGQGTPNCSNIQYF

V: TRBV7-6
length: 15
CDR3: CASSLGTSAHGEQFF

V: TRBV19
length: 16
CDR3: CASEAYRGSARQPQHF

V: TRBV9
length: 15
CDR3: CASSVAPVSTDTQYF

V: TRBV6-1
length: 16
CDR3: CASSAGLGSYNSPLHF

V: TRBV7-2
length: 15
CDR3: CASSLTSGRGDTQYF

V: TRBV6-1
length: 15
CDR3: CASSEPGQGLREQYF

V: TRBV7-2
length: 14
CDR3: CASSKGQANTEAFF

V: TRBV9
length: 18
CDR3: CASSVAKLLAGFTGELFF

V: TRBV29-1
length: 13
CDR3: CSVEAGDIYGYTF

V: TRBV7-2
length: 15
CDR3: CASSKELLSTDTQYF

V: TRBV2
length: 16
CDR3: CASRGTSGSRRETQYF

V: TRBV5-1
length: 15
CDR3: CASSQGQGGNNEQFF

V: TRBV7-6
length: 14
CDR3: CASSLEGGAGTQHF

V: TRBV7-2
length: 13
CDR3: CASTWTGGQPQHF

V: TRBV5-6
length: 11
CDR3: CASTLEYEQFF

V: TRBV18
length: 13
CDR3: CASTSGGRVPLHF